At least ten counts were recorded for the clone carrying this TCR beta chain. As yet, its antigen is unknown. Two rounds of multiplex PCR amplified TCR beta CDR3 from genomic DNA. First-round PCR amplification was performed with primers specific to each TRBV and TRBJ gene. Using its own MiXCR run on the multiplex PCR reads, TCRdb lists one record per CDR3 protein. Of 30,000 or so distinct CDR3 sequences listed, roughly two fifths were seen once; the top ten hold 15%. The sample belongs to a study of prognosis after radiotherapy for stage I lung cancer. As for the study in general: More than twelve of the patients presented with newly diagnosed primary stage I lung tumors; five had oligometastatic NSCLC following surgical resection of the primary tumor. Distant metastasis occurred in a handful of patients at a median of about seven months after radiotherapy, while around 16 showed no significant progression.

Germline V gene lookup returns CDR1 SGHTA and CDR2 FQGNSA. CDR3 length: 14 amino acids. V shed 4 bases and J shed 0 bases, with 10 bases lying between them. General study findings and limits: Post-therapy Shannon entropy was lower in patients developing distant metastases following stereotactic body radiation therapy. Any tumor specificity that the expanded TCR clones may have had was not determined.

The rearrangement joins TRBV7-2 to TRBJ2-7; a possible D gene is TRBD1 (5 bases). This TCR was sampled from a donor aged 50 or older with non-small cell lung cancer. The sample consisted of PBMCs, taken before or after stereotactic body radiation therapy (not recorded which). CDR3 sequence (DNA): TGTGCCAGCAGCTCCGCTAGGGGCTCCTACGAGCAGTACTTC. Encoded protein: CASSSARGSYEQYF.